This entry lists 8 T cell receptor beta chains sequenced from one sample in a study of CD8 T cells in ankylosing spondylitis. Findings of the study overall: It appeared that ankylosing spondylitis blood was characterized by a TCR beta motif of under ten highly homologous variants.

These TCRs are of unknown antigen specificity. TCRdb itself ran the 5' RACE reads through MiXCR, one entry per CDR3 protein. The sample lists some 840,000 distinct CDR3 sequences; over 9.5% were seen once. The specimen was blood, either unsorted or a sorted T cell fraction (not recorded which). These receptors were obtained from a male donor with ankylosing spondylitis.

V gene TRBV5-1 combines with J gene TRBJ2-6; no clear D gene. Germline assignment: CDR1 SGHRS and CDR2 YFSETQ. CDR3 length: 16 residues. Trimming removed 0 bases at V and 4 bases at J, with 11 bases between. CDR3 DNA: TGCGCCAGCAGCTTGGGAACTACAGCAGGGGCCAACGTCCTGACTTTC. Its protein is CASSLGTTAGANVLTF. Full variable domain (remainder filled in from reference TRBV5-1 and TRBJ2-6): KAGVTQTPRYLIKTRGQQVTLSCSPISGHRSVSWYQQTPGQGLQFLFEYFSETQRNKGNFPGRFSGRQFSNSRSEMNVSTLELGDSALYLCASSLGTTAGANVLTFGAGSRLTVL.

The sample holds a few counts of this clonotype. The chain links TRBV10-3 to TRBJ2-1; 9 bases fit TRBD1. The CDR3 has 12 residues. Trimming took 9 bases from V and 7 from J; bases not matched to a gene: 4. The germline CDR1 and CDR2 sequences are ENHRY and SYGVKD. Here the CDR3 reads CAIGTGRNEQFF. The CDR3 DNA reads as TGTGCCATAGGGACAGGGAGGAATGAGCAGTTCTTC.

This clonotype has ten or more counts. The chain combines TRBV6-1 with TRBJ1-2; the D is unclear. Germline CDR1 and CDR2: MNHNS and SASEGT. This CDR3 is built from 14 residues. Trimming took 5 bases from V and 2 from J, leaving 12 bases between them. The CDR3 nucleotides are TGTGCCAGCAGTCCTCGGACGGTCAACTATGGCTACACCTTC. Translating it yields CASSPRTVNYGYTF.

This clonotype came up many times. V usage is TRBV5-1 and J usage is TRBJ2-3; unclear D gene. V shed 1 base and J shed 2 bases, with 8 bases lying between them. CDR3 length: 14 residues. Looked up from germline, CDR1 is SGHRS and CDR2 is YFSETQ. In DNA, the CDR3 is TGCGCCAGCAGCTTGAACCGAAACACAGATACGCAGTATTTT. This sequence encodes CASSLNRNTDTQYF.

The chain employs TRBV7-2 and TRBJ2-1; 13 nucleotides agree with TRBD2. Germline CDR1 SGHTA, CDR2 FQGNSA. The CDR3 contains 15 residues. V lost 3 bases and J lost 9; bases outside the gene matches: 5. The CDR3 nucleotides read TGTGCCAGCAGCTTTGGACTAGCGGGAGCAGCTGAGCAGTTCTTC. Protein product: CASSFGLAGAAEQFF.

This clonotype was recorded a few times. This chain joins TRBV6-5 and TRBJ2-3; D call uncertain. Germline CDR1 MNHEY, CDR2 SVGAGI. Trimming stripped 1 base from V and 0 bases from J, with 8 bases between. This CDR3 contains 15 residues. CDR3 sequence (DNA): TGTGCCAGCAGTTACTTCGACACTAGCACAGATACGCAGTATTTT. It is translated as CASSYFDTSTDTQYF.

At least ten counts were recorded for this clonotype. J is TRBJ1-4 and V is TRBV12-3 or TRBV12-4, with D possibly being TRBD1 (5 bases). CDR3 length: 15 amino acids. V was pared by 2 bases and J by 4 bases, with 11 bases between. The chain's CDR3 is CASSLMQGGNEKLFF. The CDR3 DNA reads as TGTGCCAGCAGTTTAATGCAGGGCGGTAATGAAAAACTGTTTTTT.

This clonotype came up a few times. The CDR3 DNA sequence: TGCGCCAGCAGCCTCGAACCTAGCATACCCTCTGGGGCCAACGTCCTGACTTTC. Translating gives CASSLEPSIPSGANVLTF. The chain joins TRBV4-3 to TRBJ2-6, with D maybe TRBD2 (5 bases). CDR3 length: 18 residues. V lost 4 bases and J lost 0, with 16 bases in between. Germline CDR1 is LGHNA and CDR2 is YSLEER.